The rows below give T cell receptor beta chains drawn from one sample of a study of blood T cell repertoires in COVID-19. Sequencing was performed with immunoSEQ multiplex PCR; in TCRdb, only in-frame clones are kept and a portion is missing. The sample holds fewer than 200,000 clones, 88% seen once. The sequencing sample was made of peripheral blood. These TCRs come from a man aged 50 to 59 who had recovered from COVID-19. Both conserved end residues are part of each CDR3. A D gene is named only where the DNA matches it firmly. Expanded clones are given a class, and other clones once, few, many or no size at all.

J: TRBJ2-1
V: TRBV19
D: TRBD2
size: -
CDR3: CASSIVASGIYNEQFF
DNA: TGTGCCAGTAGTATTGTGGCTAGCGGGATATACAATGAGCAGTTCTTC

J: TRBJ1-1
V: TRBV7-2
D: TRBD1
size: -
CDR3: CASSFPGTGGTEAFF
DNA: TGTGCCAGCAGCTTTCCCGGGACAGGGGGCACTGAAGCTTTCTTT

J: TRBJ1-3
V: TRBV9
D: -
size: few
CDR3: CASSVSGQISGNTIYF
DNA: TGTGCCAGCAGCGTATCGGGACAAATCTCTGGAAACACCATATATTTT

J: TRBJ1-5
V: TRBV9
D: -
size: -
CDR3: CASRADSNSNQPQHF
DNA: TGTGCCAGCAGAGCGGACAGTAATAGCAATCAGCCCCAGCATTTT

J: TRBJ1-5
V: TRBV7-9
D: -
size: few
CDR3: CASSLALGPVNQPQHF
DNA: TGTGCCAGCAGCTTAGCGTTGGGGCCAGTTAATCAGCCCCAGCATTTT

J: TRBJ2-5
V: TRBV4-3
D: TRBD2
size: -
CDR3: CASSPSGGKETQYF
DNA: TGCGCCAGCAGTCCTAGCGGGGGCAAAGAGACCCAGTACTTC

J: TRBJ2-2
V: TRBV7-2
D: -
size: -
CDR3: CASSSVTVTGELFF
DNA: TGTGCCAGCAGCTCCGTCACGGTCACCGGGGAGCTGTTTTTT

J: TRBJ1-1
V: TRBV28
D: TRBD1
size: once
CDR3: CASIPSLGQGRGGNTEAFF
DNA: TGTGCCAGCATCCCAAGCCTCGGACAGGGGAGAGGAGGGAACACTGAAGCTTTCTTT

J: TRBJ2-3
V: TRBV6-1
D: -
size: -
CDR3: CASSDGRATDTQYF
DNA: TGTGCCAGCAGTGACGGGAGAGCAACAGATACGCAGTATTTT

J: TRBJ2-7
V: TRBV20-1
D: -
size: once
CDR3: CSASTDSYEQYF
DNA: TGCAGTGCTAGTACCGACAGCTACGAGCAGTACTTC

J: TRBJ1-5
V: TRBV11-2
D: -
size: -
CDR3: CASSLGHGNQPQHF
DNA: TGTGCCAGCAGCTTAGGACACGGTAATCAGCCCCAGCATTTT

J: TRBJ2-7
V: TRBV11-1
D: TRBD1
size: -
CDR3: CASSPRGTGSSYEQYF
DNA: TGTGCCAGCAGCCCACGAGGGACAGGGAGCTCCTACGAGCAGTACTTC

J: TRBJ1-2
V: TRBV9
D: -
size: -
CDR3: CASSAHRDHGYTF
DNA: TGTGCCAGCAGCGCACACAGGGATCATGGCTACACCTTC

J: TRBJ2-5
V: TRBV18
D: -
size: -
CDR3: CASSPGLQETQYF
DNA: TGTGCCAGCTCACCAGGGCTCCAAGAGACCCAGTACTTC

J: TRBJ1-3
V: TRBV3-1/TRBV3-2
D: TRBD1
size: -
CDR3: CASSQKTGGSGNTIYF
DNA: TGTGCCAGCAGCCAAAAAACAGGGGGTTCTGGAAACACCATATATTTT

J: TRBJ2-2
V: TRBV4-3
D: -
size: -
CDR3: CASSQDLGLLNTGELFF
DNA: TGCGCCAGCAGCCAAGACCTGGGACTCTTGAACACCGGGGAGCTGTTTTTT

J: TRBJ1-3
V: TRBV30
D: -
size: -
CDR3: CACGFGGFTIYF
DNA: TGTGCCTGTGGATTTGGGGGCTTCACCATATATTTT

J: TRBJ2-3
V: TRBV10-1
D: -
size: -
CDR3: CASSERQVGDTQYF
DNA: TGCGCCAGCAGTGAGCGACAGGTGGGAGATACGCAGTATTTT

J: TRBJ2-4
V: TRBV2
D: TRBD2
size: -
CDR3: CASTPLAGSNIQYF
DNA: TGTGCCAGCACCCCCCTAGCGGGAAGTAACATTCAGTACTTC

J: TRBJ2-2
V: TRBV10-3
D: TRBD1
size: -
CDR3: CATSGTGNTGELFF
DNA: TGTGCCACATCCGGGACAGGGAACACCGGGGAGCTGTTTTTT

J: TRBJ2-1
V: TRBV24-1
D: TRBD2
size: -
CDR3: CATSDPGTSGLNEQFF
DNA: TGTGCCACCAGTGATCCCGGGACTAGCGGCCTCAATGAGCAGTTCTTC

J: TRBJ1-3
V: TRBV19
D: TRBD1
size: few
CDR3: CASSFGGQGAGNTIYF
DNA: TGTGCCAGTAGTTTCGGCGGACAGGGTGCTGGAAACACCATATATTTT

J: TRBJ2-6
V: TRBV7-9
D: TRBD1
size: once
CDR3: CASSSGTGGSGANVLTF
DNA: TGTGCCAGCAGCTCCGGGACAGGTGGTTCTGGGGCCAACGTCCTGACTTTC

J: TRBJ2-6
V: TRBV7-3
D: -
size: -
CDR3: CASSETSPGANVLTF
DNA: TGTGCCAGCAGCGAGACTAGTCCTGGGGCCAACGTCCTGACTTTC

J: TRBJ1-1
V: TRBV5-1
D: TRBD1
size: once
CDR3: CASSPQQGSLAEAFF
DNA: TGCGCCAGCAGCCCTCAACAGGGGAGCTTGGCTGAAGCTTTCTTT

J: TRBJ1-1
V: TRBV27
D: TRBD1
size: -
CDR3: CASSSPDRGKNTEAFF
DNA: TGTGCCAGCAGTTCCCCGGACAGGGGGAAGAACACTGAAGCTTTCTTT

J: TRBJ1-4
V: TRBV7-2
D: TRBD1
size: few
CDR3: CASSREATTGKGKLFF
DNA: TGTGCCAGCAGCCGTGAAGCCACGACAGGGAAGGGAAAACTGTTTTTT

J: TRBJ2-7
V: TRBV19
D: TRBD1
size: -
CDR3: CASSITRGSYEQYF
DNA: TGTGCCAGTAGTATCACCAGGGGGTCCTACGAGCAGTACTTC

J: TRBJ2-3
V: TRBV10-2
D: TRBD1
size: -
CDR3: CASRQGDGTQYF
DNA: TGCGCCAGCAGACAGGGGGACGGTACGCAGTATTTT

J: TRBJ1-3
V: TRBV5-4
D: TRBD1
size: -
CDR3: CASSLRQGAVGNTIYF
DNA: TGTGCCAGCAGCTTGCGACAGGGGGCAGTGGGAAACACCATATATTTT

J: TRBJ1-5
V: TRBV6-5
D: -
size: -
CDR3: CASSYSGARNQPQHF
DNA: TGTGCCAGCAGTTACTCGGGGGCCCGCAATCAGCCCCAGCATTTT

J: TRBJ2-3
V: TRBV9
D: TRBD2
size: -
CDR3: CASSAGLAGYPQYF
DNA: TGTGCCAGCAGCGCAGGACTAGCGGGGTATCCGCAGTATTTT

J: TRBJ1-1
V: TRBV6-5
D: TRBD1
size: -
CDR3: CASRAGTGRTEAFF
DNA: TGTGCCAGCAGGGCTGGGACAGGAAGGACTGAAGCTTTCTTT

J: TRBJ2-7
V: TRBV7-2
D: -
size: -
CDR3: CASSLAVGGPAYEQYF
DNA: TGTGCCAGCAGCTTAGCGGTGGGGGGGCCAGCCTACGAGCAGTACTTC

J: TRBJ1-2
V: TRBV12-3/TRBV12-4
D: -
size: -
CDR3: CATAVGPFYGYTF
DNA: TGTGCCACCGCAGTGGGGCCCTTCTATGGCTACACCTTC

J: TRBJ2-5
V: TRBV18
D: -
size: -
CDR3: CASSPYGEETQYF
DNA: TGTGCCAGCTCACCTTACGGGGAGGAGACCCAGTACTTC

J: TRBJ2-6
V: TRBV11-2
D: -
size: -
CDR3: CASSLVREGSGANVLTF
DNA: TGTGCCAGCAGCTTAGTGAGGGAAGGAAGTGGGGCCAACGTCCTGACTTTC

J: TRBJ2-7
V: TRBV6-2/TRBV6-3
D: -
size: -
CDR3: CASSAGAYEQYF
DNA: TGTGCCAGCAGTGCAGGGGCCTACGAGCAGTACTTC

J: TRBJ2-5
V: TRBV30
D: TRBD1
size: -
CDR3: CAWSLRTGEETQYF
DNA: TGTGCCTGGAGTTTGAGGACAGGGGAAGAGACCCAGTACTTC

J: TRBJ2-7
V: TRBV9
D: TRBD2
size: once
CDR3: CASSGSGLGSHEQYF
DNA: TGTGCCAGCAGCGGAAGCGGACTAGGGTCCCACGAGCAGTACTTC

J: TRBJ1-3
V: TRBV5-4
D: -
size: -
CDR3: CASSPRGGAKGNTIYF
DNA: TGTGCCAGCAGCCCCCGCGGGGGGGCGAAGGGAAACACCATATATTTT

J: TRBJ2-7
V: TRBV6-2/TRBV6-3
D: TRBD2
size: -
CDR3: CASSLGTSGIPGEQYF
DNA: TGTGCCAGCAGCCTAGGGACTAGCGGGATACCCGGCGAGCAGTACTTC

J: TRBJ2-5
V: TRBV28
D: TRBD2
size: -
CDR3: CASRRRERTQYF
DNA: TGTGCCAGCAGGAGGCGGGAGAGGACCCAGTACTTC

J: TRBJ1-1
V: TRBV28
D: -
size: -
CDR3: CASGGGPEAFF
DNA: TGTGCCAGCGGGGGGGGACCTGAAGCTTTCTTT

J: TRBJ2-7
V: TRBV3-1/TRBV3-2
D: TRBD2
size: -
CDR3: CASSQPGLAVHEQYF
DNA: TGTGCCAGCAGCCAACCGGGACTAGCAGTGCACGAGCAGTACTTC

J: TRBJ2-2
V: TRBV7-2
D: -
size: -
CDR3: CASSQPGQNTGELFF
DNA: TGTGCCAGCAGCCAGCCGGGACAGAACACCGGGGAGCTGTTTTTT

J: TRBJ1-2
V: TRBV5-1
D: -
size: -
CDR3: CASSLDGNYGYTF
DNA: TGCGCCAGCAGCCTGGACGGGAACTATGGCTACACCTTC

J: TRBJ1-1
V: TRBV11-3
D: -
size: -
CDR3: CASSLGANTEAFF
DNA: TGTGCCAGCAGCTTAGGGGCGAACACTGAAGCTTTCTTT

J: TRBJ2-5
V: TRBV7-2
D: TRBD2
size: -
CDR3: CASSSRLAGGQETQYF
DNA: TGTGCCAGCAGCTCCCGACTAGCGGGGGGGCAGGAGACCCAGTACTTC

J: TRBJ2-1
V: TRBV4-1
D: -
size: -
CDR3: CASSQVWGRGEQFF
DNA: TGCGCCAGCAGCCAAGTGTGGGGGCGCGGTGAGCAGTTCTTC

J: TRBJ1-5
V: TRBV6-5
D: TRBD1
size: -
CDR3: CASSYDGTVTQPQHF
DNA: TGTGCCAGCAGTTACGATGGGACAGTCACTCAGCCCCAGCATTTT

J: TRBJ2-1
V: TRBV19
D: -
size: -
CDR3: CASRTLTRGPYNEQFF
DNA: TGTGCCAGTAGGACCCTTACGCGGGGACCCTACAATGAGCAGTTCTTC

J: TRBJ2-1
V: TRBV4-3
D: -
size: -
CDR3: CASSQDTGGAYNEQFF
DNA: TGCGCCAGCAGCCAAGACACCGGGGGAGCCTACAATGAGCAGTTCTTC